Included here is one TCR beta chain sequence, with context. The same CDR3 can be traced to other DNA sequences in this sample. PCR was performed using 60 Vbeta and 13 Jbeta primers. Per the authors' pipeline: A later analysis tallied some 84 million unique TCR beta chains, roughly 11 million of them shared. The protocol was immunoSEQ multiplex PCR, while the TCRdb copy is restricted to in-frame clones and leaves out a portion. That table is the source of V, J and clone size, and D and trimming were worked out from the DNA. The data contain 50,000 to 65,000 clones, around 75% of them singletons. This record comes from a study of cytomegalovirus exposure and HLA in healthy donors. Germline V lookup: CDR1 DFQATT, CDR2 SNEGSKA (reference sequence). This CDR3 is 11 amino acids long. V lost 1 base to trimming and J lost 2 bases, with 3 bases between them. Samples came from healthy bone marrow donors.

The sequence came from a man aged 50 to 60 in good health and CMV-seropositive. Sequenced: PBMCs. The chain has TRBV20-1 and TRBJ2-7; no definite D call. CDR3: CSARVTYEQYF. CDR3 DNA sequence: TGCAGTGCTAGAGTCACCTACGAGCAGTACTTC.